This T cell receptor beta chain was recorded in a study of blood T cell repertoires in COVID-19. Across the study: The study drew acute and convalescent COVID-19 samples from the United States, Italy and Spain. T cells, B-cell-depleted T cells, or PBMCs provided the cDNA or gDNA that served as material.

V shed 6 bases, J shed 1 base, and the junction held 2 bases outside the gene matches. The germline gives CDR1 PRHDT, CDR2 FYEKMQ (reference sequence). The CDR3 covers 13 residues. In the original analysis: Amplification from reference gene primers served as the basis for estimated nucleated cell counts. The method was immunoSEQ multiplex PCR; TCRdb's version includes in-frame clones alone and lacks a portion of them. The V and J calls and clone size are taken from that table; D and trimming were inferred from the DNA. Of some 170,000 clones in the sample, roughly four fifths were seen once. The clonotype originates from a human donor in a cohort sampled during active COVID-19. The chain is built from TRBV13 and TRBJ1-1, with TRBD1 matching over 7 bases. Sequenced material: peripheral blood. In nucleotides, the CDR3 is TGTGCCAGCAGTCGGACAGGGAACACTGAAGCTTTCTTT. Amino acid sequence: CASSRTGNTEAFF.